This T cell receptor (beta chain) was retrieved from a study of CD8+ T cells in alopecia areata. The overall study: By percentage of affected scalp area, the severity of treated patients was scored.

Regarding this clone: Antigen unknown.

Study-wide results and limits: TCR sharing was clearer in mice than between patients, perhaps partly owing to patient HLA diversity. On tofacitinib, scalp and blood still held many of the expanded lesional clones. In lesional scalp, particularly from alopecia totalis/universalis, clonality was higher than in normal scalp.

Trimming shortened V by 2 bases and J by 1 base, and 12 bases separated the two germline ends. The CDR3 contains 15 residues. Germline loops: CDR1 GTSNPN, CDR2 SVGIG (reference sequence). Reverse transcription of extracted RNA yielded cDNA, which provided the sequencing template. Assay used: immunoSEQ multiplex PCR; TCRdb lists only in-frame clones, some missing. The sample yields 150,000 to 200,000 clones, about two thirds seen once. Treatment denoted: oral pan-JAK inhibitor, 5-10 mg twice daily. This chain uses TRBV30 with TRBJ2-1, with D perhaps TRBD1 (5 bases). The sequences come from CD4+ T cells sorted from blood, collected at week 4, from a patient treated with tofacitinib. The sequence came from a human donor with alopecia areata. Here the CDR3 DNA reads TGTGCCTGGAGTAGGGCTAGACAGTCCTACAATGAGCAGTTCTTC. This translates into CAWSRARQSYNEQFF.